The 9 T cell receptor beta chains reported below all come from one sample, sequenced in a study of cytotoxic CD8 clonotypes in ibrutinib-treated CLL (dated by TCRdb to the early 2020s). Libraries came from the immunoSEQ multiplex PCR assay. TCRdb re-hosts the immuneACCESS table, in-frame sequences only. Its copies lack some clones; in the studies checked, an unresolved V gene accounts for under half of them, and the cause for the rest is not known. The sample table holds 68,000 or so clones, of which 68% were seen once. The ten largest clones add up to under 6% of the sample. The time point label corresponds to: about 11 months on ibrutinib. Sample: PBMCs, taken after 12 months of ibrutinib treatment. The source of these receptors is a human donor with chronic lymphocytic leukemia.

This clone was counted a few times. The chain carries TRBV7-2 and TRBJ1-5; possible D gene TRBD1, 6 bases. CDR3 size: 13 residues. V was trimmed by 5 bases and J by 7 bases, leaving 12 bases between them. Germline V gene lookup returns CDR1 SGHTA and CDR2 FQGNSA. The CDR3, as DNA: TGTGCCAGCAGCGCGAACAGGGACCAGCCCCAGCATTTT. Translation gives CASSANRDQPQHF.

This chain's CDR3 is CASSQRETVQDGYTF. DNA of the CDR3: TGTGCCAGCAGCCAAAGAGAGACAGTCCAGGATGGCTACACCTTC. This rearrangement joins TRBV7-9 to TRBJ1-2; the D gene is possibly TRBD1 (5 bases). CDR1 SEHNR and CDR2 FQNEAQ come from the germline V gene (reference sequence). Trimming took off 5 bases at V and 6 bases at J, with 19 bases between the two ends. CDR3 length: 15 amino acids.

V and J are TRBV9 and TRBJ1-1; 9 positions match TRBD1. Germline V gene lookup returns CDR1 SGDLS and CDR2 YYNGEE. V lost 3 bases, J lost 4 bases, and 4 bases stayed unmatched. The CDR3 has 14 amino acids. DNA of the CDR3: TGTGCCAGCAGCGAGACAGGGGGGACCACTGAAGCTTTCTTT. It yields the protein CASSETGGTTEAFF.

The V and J genes are TRBV5-1 and TRBJ2-3; 9 bases match TRBD2. Trimming removed 0 bases from V and 8 bases from J; junction bases left unmatched: 13. The length of the CDR3 is 17 residues. The germline V gene encodes CDR1 SGHRS and CDR2 YFSETQ. The CDR3 bases are TGCGCCAGCAGCTTGGCGGAGGCGGGGGGGCCCCAAGGTACGCAGTATTTT. Protein product: CASSLAEAGGPQGTQYF.

This clone was observed a few times. The chain joins TRBV6-5 to TRBJ2-5; 11 positions agree with TRBD2. V dropped 4 bases and J dropped 7; count of bases not matched to a gene: 8. The CDR3 extends over 15 amino acids. CDR1 and CDR2 (germline): MNHEY, SVGAGI. The CDR3 region is CASSFGTSGMGTQYF. The DNA of the CDR3 is TGTGCCAGCAGTTTTGGGACTAGCGGAATGGGGACCCAGTACTTC.

This clone was observed a single time. The V and J genes are TRBV5-1 and TRBJ2-1, with 9 bases fitting TRBD1. The germline V gene has CDR1 SGHRS and CDR2 YFSETQ. The junction had 10 bases not matched to a gene; V was cut back by 4 bases and J by 2 bases. This CDR3 has 17 residues. The CDR3 sequence: CASSHPPGTGPYNEQFF. For the CDR3, the DNA is TGCGCCAGCAGCCATCCTCCCGGGACAGGGCCCTACAATGAGCAGTTCTTC.

This clone was counted between two and nine times. Other DNA sequences of this sample code for an identical CDR3. The chain carries TRBV4-1 and TRBJ1-5; D is unclear. V was shortened by 1 base and J by 1 base, with 2 bases between the two germline ends. The germline CDR1 and CDR2 sequences are MGHRA and YSYEKL. The CDR3 consists of 13 residues. The CDR3 loop reads CASSQGSNQPQHF. CDR3 nucleotide sequence: TGCGCCAGCAGCCAAGGAAGCAATCAGCCCCAGCATTTT.

The rearrangement joins TRBV7-6 to TRBJ2-7; unclear D gene. This CDR3 contains 12 residues. Deletions cut 5 bases from V and 7 bases from J, with 12 bases between. Germline V gene sequence: CDR1 SGHVS, CDR2 FNYEAQ. Here the CDR3 DNA reads TGTGCCAGCAGCCGGCCGGAATTGGAGCAGTACTTC. Its protein is CASSRPELEQYF.

This chain joins TRBV9 and TRBJ1-4; TRBD1 aligns across 9 bases. Germline CDR1 is SGDLS and CDR2 is YYNGEE. V was clipped by 2 bases and J by 8 bases; unmatched bases: 10. The CDR3 has 16 residues. CDR3 sequence reads: CASSVLPRTGEEKLFF. DNA of the CDR3: TGTGCCAGCAGCGTTCTACCACGGACAGGGGAGGAAAAACTGTTTTTT.